This T cell receptor (beta chain) was identified in a study of blood T cell repertoires in COVID-19. TCRdb's table, derived via immunoSEQ multiplex PCR, lists solely in-frame clones and lacks some. Found here are 250,000 or so clones, around 87% of them singletons; the top ten hold approximately 1.6%. The TCR comes from a woman aged 45-59 years who had recovered from COVID-19. The sample consisted of PBMCs or T cells enriched from blood (not recorded which).

CDR3 in amino acids: CASSPGGTSETQYF. The CDR3 DNA is TGTGCCAGCTCACCTGGGGGGACTTCAGAGACCCAGTACTTC. The chain couples TRBV18 to TRBJ2-5, with a weak D call TRBD2 (6 bases). V lost 3 bases to trimming and J lost 4 bases, with 12 bases between them. The length of the CDR3 is 14 residues. Germline V gives CDR1 KGHSH, CDR2 LQKENI.